This entry is about one T cell receptor (beta chain). The antigen is unknown. This sample was included in a study of cytomegalovirus exposure and HLA in healthy donors. Study results and limitations: Later, TCR association rates were found to vary by HLA locus, highest for DRB1 and lowest for HLA-C. Later analysis showed most CMV-associated TCR beta chains appearing HLA-restricted.

Per the germline V gene, CDR1 is LNHDA and CDR2 is SQIVND (reference sequence). The CDR3 has 15 residues. Trimming shortened V by 6 bases and J by 4 bases, and 18 bases separated the two germline ends. The PCR employed 60 Vbeta primers together with 13 Jbeta primers. TCRdb keeps only in-frame clones here, not all; method: immunoSEQ multiplex PCR. The sample holds 150,000 or so clones; about 83% are singletons and the top ten take approximately 13%. This sequence was found in a man in his forties in good health and CMV-seropositive. This chain joins TRBV19 and TRBJ1-2; possibly TRBD1 for D (6 bases). Sequencing input: PBMCs. The CDR3 DNA follows: TGTGCCAGTAGCGCCTACACAGGGATACGCTATGGCTACACCTTC. This translates into CASSAYTGIRYGYTF.